Below are 15 T cell receptor beta chains sequenced from a single sample in a study of T cell responses to AZD1222 COVID-19 vaccine. Profiling relied on immunoSEQ multiplex PCR, and the TCRdb table lists in-frame clones only, not all of them. Seen here are approximately 84,000 clones, about four fifths observed once, and the top ten hold approximately 1.2%. The sequencing here drew on peripheral blood, taken 28 days after the second AZD1222 dose. All receptors derive from an adult who received the AZD1222 COVID-19 vaccine.

This clone appeared a single time. The chain combines TRBV6-5 with TRBJ1-4; TRBD1 is a possible D gene (5 bases). The CDR3 covers 15 residues. V gave up 5 bases and J gave up 6 bases, with 16 bases separating them. Germline CDR1 reads MNHEY; CDR2 reads SVGAGI. CDR3 residues: CASSISQGGDEKLFF. DNA of the CDR3: TGTGCCAGCAGTATTTCTCAGGGTGGGGATGAAAAACTGTTTTTT.

In nucleotides, the CDR3 is TGTGCCAGCAGTGGGGACAGGGGGGGCTACACCTTC. Translation: CASSGDRGGYTF. This chain joins TRBV2 and TRBJ1-2, with 11 bases aligning to TRBD1. Germline assignment: CDR1 SNHLY and CDR2 FYNNEI. This CDR3 has 12 residues. J was trimmed by 8 bases and V by 4 bases; bases with no gene match: 0.

This rearrangement joins TRBV7-2 to TRBJ1-2, with a tentative D call TRBD1 (5 bases). Germline V CDR1 and CDR2: SGHTA, FQGNSA. The CDR3 has 13 residues. The V end lost 3 bases, the J end lost 7 bases, and 12 bases lay between the germline ends. This CDR3 reads CASSFGRVPGYTF. DNA for the CDR3: TGTGCCAGCAGCTTCGGCAGGGTACCTGGCTACACCTTC.

The genes are TRBV10-3 and TRBJ2-5, with 8 bases matching TRBD1. This CDR3 has 13 residues. Germline V gives CDR1 ENHRY, CDR2 SYGVKD. V shed 3 bases, J shed 5 bases, and the junction held 2 bases outside the gene matches. The CDR3 loop reads CAISDRQGETQYF. CDR3 DNA: TGTGCCATCAGTGACCGACAGGGGGAGACCCAGTACTTC.

The chain combines TRBV9 with TRBJ2-1; 11 nucleotides match TRBD1. The V segment lost 4 bases and the J segment 8 bases; nucleotides outside the gene matches: 8. The CDR3 has 15 amino acids. Germline V lookup: CDR1 SGDLS, CDR2 YYNGEE. This CDR3 is CASSRSGTGGDEQFF. The CDR3 DNA follows: TGTGCCAGCAGCAGATCCGGGACAGGGGGAGATGAGCAGTTCTTC.

This chain joins TRBV19 and TRBJ2-7; 9 nucleotides align to TRBD1. After removal of 5 bases from V and 4 bases from J, the junction contained 3 bases not matched to a gene. This CDR3 contains 13 residues. The germline V gene has CDR1 LNHDA and CDR2 SQIVND (reference sequence). CDR3 sequence reads: CASSAGQGYEQYF. The DNA for the CDR3 is TGTGCCAGTAGTGCGGGACAGGGATACGAGCAGTACTTC.

This clone occurred a few times. The gene calls are TRBV6-2 or TRBV6-3 and TRBJ2-2, with TRBD1 as a possible D gene (5 bases). In germline, CDR1 is MNHEY, CDR2 SVGEGT. V was cut by 0 bases and J by 7 bases, with 12 bases left in between. CDR3 size: 15 residues. The CDR3 region is CASSYSPGSIGELFF. The DNA of the CDR3 is TGTGCCAGCAGTTACTCCCCAGGGTCGATCGGGGAGCTGTTTTTT.

The chain employs TRBV6-4 and TRBJ2-3, with 7 bases fitting TRBD2. This CDR3 has 14 residues. CDR1 is MRHNA, CDR2 SNTAGT, per germline. Trimming took 2 bases from V and 7 from J; bases not matched to a gene: 6. The CDR3 loop reads CASSDSAGTNTQYF. CDR3 sequence (DNA): TGTGCCAGCAGTGACAGCGCCGGGACTAATACGCAGTATTTT.

The rearrangement links TRBV7-9 to TRBJ2-3; D may be TRBD2 (6 bases). The V gene lost 7 bases and the J gene lost 9 bases, with 20 bases spanning the gap. The germline CDR1 and CDR2 sequences are SEHNR and FQNEAQ (reference sequence). The CDR3 is 14 residues long. CDR3 in amino acids: CASKPAEGLWTQYF. DNA for the CDR3: TGTGCCAGCAAGCCAGCGGAGGGCCTTTGGACGCAGTATTTT. The complete variable domain, with remaining parts taken from reference TRBV7-9 and TRBJ2-3, reads DTGVSQNPRHKITKRGQNVTFRCDPISEHNRLYWYRQTLGQGPEFLTYFQNEAQLEKSRLLSDRFSAERPKGSFSTLEIQRTEQGDSAMYLCASKPAEGLWTQYFGPGTRLTVL.

The rearrangement links TRBV19 to TRBJ2-1, with TRBD2 as a possible D gene (6 bases). Trimming shortened V by 6 bases and J by 4 bases, and 10 bases separated the two germline ends. Germline lookup yields CDR1 LNHDA and CDR2 SQIVND (reference sequence). The CDR3 is made up of 13 amino acids. The chain's CDR3 is CASRGGAYNEQFF. The DNA of the CDR3 is TGTGCCAGTAGGGGGGGAGCATACAATGAGCAGTTCTTC.

The chain has TRBV29-1 and TRBJ2-7; no reliable D call. This CDR3 spans 12 amino acids. Trimming left V 4 bases short and J 3 bases short, with 10 bases between. In germline, CDR1 is SQVTM, CDR2 ANQGSEA. For the CDR3, the DNA is TGCAGCGTTGGATATACGAGCTACGAGCAGTACTTC. Amino acids: CSVGYTSYEQYF.

The genes are TRBV6-6 and TRBJ1-6, with a weak D call TRBD1 (5 bases). CDR3 length equals 16 residues. Trimming cost V 5 bases and J 9 bases, with 20 bases left between them. The germline gives CDR1 MNHNY, CDR2 SVGAGI (reference sequence). The CDR3 loop reads CASSPTRRGEGSPLHF. The CDR3 DNA reads TGTGCCAGCAGTCCTACCCGTCGGGGGGAAGGTTCACCCCTCCACTTT.

The CDR3 bases are TGCAGCGCCGGGGGCGGCCAGGGTTCAGAAAAACTGTTTTTT. Amino acid sequence: CSAGGGQGSEKLFF. V is TRBV29-1 and J is TRBJ1-4; weak D call: TRBD1 (6 bases). Trimming cost V 7 bases and J 8 bases, with 20 bases left between them. The CDR3 is 14 residues long. The germline gives CDR1 SQVTM, CDR2 ANQGSEA.

This sequence joins TRBV6-6 and TRBJ1-6; no clear D. The germline CDR1 and CDR2 sequences are MNHNY and SVGAGI (reference sequence). V dropped 2 bases and J dropped 0 bases, with 5 bases sitting between them. CDR3 size: 15 residues. CDR3 in DNA: TGTGCCAGCAGTTACGAGATCTCCTATAATTCACCCCTCCACTTT. Protein: CASSYEISYNSPLHF.

This clone showed up just a few times. The chain links TRBV2 to TRBJ2-7; the D gene could be TRBD1 or TRBD2 (5 bases each). Germline CDR1 and CDR2: SNHLY and FYNNEI. This CDR3 contains 13 residues. V was trimmed by 4 bases and J by 2 bases, leaving 9 bases between them. The CDR3 DNA sequence: TGTGCCAGCAGTGTGGGGGTTCCCTACGAGCAGTACTTC. The encoded protein is CASSVGVPYEQYF.